This T cell receptor beta chain was obtained from a study of cytomegalovirus exposure and HLA in healthy donors. Whole-study results and caveats: Using the classifier, cytomegalovirus status was reportedly diagnosed with high specificity and sensitivity. Researchers catalogued about 150 TCR beta chains as cytomegalovirus-associated.

As for this clone: The target antigen is unknown.

This CDR3 contains 14 residues. Germline CDR1 reads SNHLY; CDR2 reads FYNNEI. V was shortened by 4 bases and J by 1 base, with 11 bases between the two germline ends. Clones were read by immunoSEQ multiplex PCR, and TCRdb kept only the in-frame ones, dropping some. The sample includes roughly 130,000 clones, almost 90% of them seen just once. The gene calls are TRBV2 and TRBJ2-7; D might be TRBD1 (5 bases). Material: PBMCs. The clonotype originates from a man aged 25-45 years in good health and CMV-seronegative. The chain's CDR3 is CASSVRSGSYEQYF. In nucleotides, the CDR3 is TGTGCCAGCAGTGTCCGATCAGGGTCCTACGAGCAGTACTTC.